The entry that follows covers one T cell receptor beta chain sequence. How the authors handled the data: Quantification of nucleated cells was approximated via reference gene primer amplification. Libraries were prepared by immunoSEQ multiplex PCR; TCRdb keeps only in-frame clonotypes and omits some of them. V, J and clone size derive from that table, while D and trimming were established from the DNA sequence. This table has 110,000 to 150,000 clones, roughly 88% appearing once. These data originate in a study of blood T cell repertoires in COVID-19. Study details: The United States, Italy and Spain were the sources of the acute and convalescent COVID-19 samples. PBMCs, B-cell-depleted T cells, or T cells provided the cDNA or gDNA that made up the material.

CDR1 is MNHEY and CDR2 is SVGEGT in the germline V gene. The CDR3 is 15 amino acids. With 6 bases removed from V and 6 bases from J, the gap between germline ends came to 20 bases. The sequence was obtained from a man aged 60 to 69 with active or convalescent COVID-19. Sequenced: peripheral blood. The V and J genes are TRBV6-2 or TRBV6-3 and TRBJ1-1; D uncertain. CDR3 DNA: TGTGCCAGCAGCCTACTCCTTACGGGAGGCGCTGAAGCTTTCTTT. Translating it yields CASSLLLTGGAEAFF.